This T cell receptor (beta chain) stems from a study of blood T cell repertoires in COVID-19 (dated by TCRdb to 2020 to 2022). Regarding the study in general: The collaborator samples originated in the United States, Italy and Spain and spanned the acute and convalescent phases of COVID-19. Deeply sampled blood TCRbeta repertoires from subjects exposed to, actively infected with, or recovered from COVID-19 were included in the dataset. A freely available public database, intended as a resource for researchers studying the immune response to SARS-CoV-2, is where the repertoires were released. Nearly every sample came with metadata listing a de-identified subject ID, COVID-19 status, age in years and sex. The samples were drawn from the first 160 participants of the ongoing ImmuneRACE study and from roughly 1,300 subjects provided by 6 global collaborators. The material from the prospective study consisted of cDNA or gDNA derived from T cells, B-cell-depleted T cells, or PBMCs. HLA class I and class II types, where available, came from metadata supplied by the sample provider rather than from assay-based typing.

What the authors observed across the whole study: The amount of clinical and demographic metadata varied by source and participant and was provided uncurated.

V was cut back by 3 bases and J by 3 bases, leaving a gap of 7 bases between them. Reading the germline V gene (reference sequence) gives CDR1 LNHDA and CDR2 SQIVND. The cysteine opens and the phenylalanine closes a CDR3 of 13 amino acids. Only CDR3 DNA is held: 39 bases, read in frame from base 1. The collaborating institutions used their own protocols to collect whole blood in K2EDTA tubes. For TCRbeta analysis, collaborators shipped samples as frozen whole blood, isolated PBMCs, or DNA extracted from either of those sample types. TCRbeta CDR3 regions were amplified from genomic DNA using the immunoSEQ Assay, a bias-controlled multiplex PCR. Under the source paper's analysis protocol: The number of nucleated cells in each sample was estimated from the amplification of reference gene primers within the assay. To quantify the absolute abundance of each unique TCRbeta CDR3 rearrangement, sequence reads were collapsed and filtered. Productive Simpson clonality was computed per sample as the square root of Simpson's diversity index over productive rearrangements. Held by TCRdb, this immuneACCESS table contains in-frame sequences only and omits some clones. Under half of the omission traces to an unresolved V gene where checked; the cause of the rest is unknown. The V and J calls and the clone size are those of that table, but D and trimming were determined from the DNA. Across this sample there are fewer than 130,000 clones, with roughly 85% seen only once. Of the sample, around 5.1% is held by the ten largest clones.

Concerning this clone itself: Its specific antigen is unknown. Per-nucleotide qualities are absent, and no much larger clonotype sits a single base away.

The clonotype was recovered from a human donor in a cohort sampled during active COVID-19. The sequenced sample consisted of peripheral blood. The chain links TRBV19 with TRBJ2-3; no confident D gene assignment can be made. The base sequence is TGTGCCAGTAGTATTCTCCGGACAGATACGCAGTATTTT. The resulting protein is CASSILRTDTQYF.